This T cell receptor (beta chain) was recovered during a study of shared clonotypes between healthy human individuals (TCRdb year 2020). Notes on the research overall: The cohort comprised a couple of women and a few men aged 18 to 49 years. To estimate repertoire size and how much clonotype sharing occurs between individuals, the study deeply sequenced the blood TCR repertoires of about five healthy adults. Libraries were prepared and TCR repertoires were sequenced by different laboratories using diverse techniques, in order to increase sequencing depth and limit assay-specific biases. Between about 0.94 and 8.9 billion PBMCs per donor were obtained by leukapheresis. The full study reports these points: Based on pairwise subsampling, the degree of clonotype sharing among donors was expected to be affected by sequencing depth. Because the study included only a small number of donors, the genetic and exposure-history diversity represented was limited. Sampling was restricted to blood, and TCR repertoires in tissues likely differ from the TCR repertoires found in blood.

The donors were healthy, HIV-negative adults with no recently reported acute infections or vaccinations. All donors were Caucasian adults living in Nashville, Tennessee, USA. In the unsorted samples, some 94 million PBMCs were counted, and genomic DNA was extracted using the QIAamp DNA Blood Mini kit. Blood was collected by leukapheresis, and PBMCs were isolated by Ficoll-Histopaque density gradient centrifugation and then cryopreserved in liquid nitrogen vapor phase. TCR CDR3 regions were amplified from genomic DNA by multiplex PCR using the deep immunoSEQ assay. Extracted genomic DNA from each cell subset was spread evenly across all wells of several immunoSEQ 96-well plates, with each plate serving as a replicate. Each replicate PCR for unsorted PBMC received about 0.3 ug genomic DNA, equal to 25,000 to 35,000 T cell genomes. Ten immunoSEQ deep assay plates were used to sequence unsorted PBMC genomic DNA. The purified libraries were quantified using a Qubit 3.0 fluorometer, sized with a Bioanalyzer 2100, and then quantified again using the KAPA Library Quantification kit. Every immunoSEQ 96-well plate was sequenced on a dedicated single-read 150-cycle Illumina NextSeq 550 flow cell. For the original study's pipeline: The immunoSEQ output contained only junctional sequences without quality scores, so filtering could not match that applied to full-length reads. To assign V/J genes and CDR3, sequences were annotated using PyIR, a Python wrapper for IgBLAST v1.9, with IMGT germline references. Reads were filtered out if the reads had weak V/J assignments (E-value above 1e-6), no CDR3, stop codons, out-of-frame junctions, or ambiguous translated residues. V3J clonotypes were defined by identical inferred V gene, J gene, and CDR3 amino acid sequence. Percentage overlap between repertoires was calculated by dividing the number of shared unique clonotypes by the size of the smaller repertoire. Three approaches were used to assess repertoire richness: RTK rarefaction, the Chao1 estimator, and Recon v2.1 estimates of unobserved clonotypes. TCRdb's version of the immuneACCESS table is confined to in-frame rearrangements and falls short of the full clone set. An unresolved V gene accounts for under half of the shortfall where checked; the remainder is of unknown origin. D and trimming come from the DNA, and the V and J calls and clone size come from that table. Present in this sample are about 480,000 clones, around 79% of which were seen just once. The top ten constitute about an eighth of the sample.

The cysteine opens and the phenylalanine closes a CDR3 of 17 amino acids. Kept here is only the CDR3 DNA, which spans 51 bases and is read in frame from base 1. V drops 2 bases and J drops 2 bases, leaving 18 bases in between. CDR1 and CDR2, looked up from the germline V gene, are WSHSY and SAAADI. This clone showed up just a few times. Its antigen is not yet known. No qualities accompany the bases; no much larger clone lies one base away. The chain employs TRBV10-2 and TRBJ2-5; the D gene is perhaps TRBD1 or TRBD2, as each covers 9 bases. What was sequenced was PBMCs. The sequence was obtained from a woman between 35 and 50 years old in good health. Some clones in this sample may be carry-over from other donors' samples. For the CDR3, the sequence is CASSEGTGTSQQETQYF. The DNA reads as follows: TGCGCCAGCAGTGAGGGGACAGGGACTAGCCAACAAGAGACCCAGTACTTC.